The 18 T cell receptor beta chains below were found in one sample sequenced in a study of graft-versus-host responses after intestinal transplantation (dated by TCRdb to the early 2020s). Preparation of the library involved the immunoSEQ multiplex PCR assay. Not all clones reach the TCRdb copy of this immuneACCESS table, which keeps in-frame sequences only. Checked studies attribute under half of the gap to unresolved V genes and leave the rest unexplained. Within this sample are about 89,000 clones, with 91% of them counted one time only. The top ten clonotypes cover approximately 0.1% of the sample. The antigens for these receptors are not known. In the paper's terms, the time point label means: cells obtained before transplantation from donor or recipient. Sample: unstimulated CD4+ T cells sorted from spleen or lymph node cells, taken before intestinal transplant. The receptors stem from a human donor who received an intestinal transplant.

The gene calls are TRBV10-1 and TRBJ2-7; TRBD1 matches 10 bases. Germline lookup yields CDR1 WNHNN and CDR2 SYGVQD (reference sequence). This CDR3 spans 14 amino acids. The J segment lost 7 bases and the V segment lost 4 bases, leaving 7 bases of the junction unmatched. CDR3 sequence: CASSGGTGVGEQYF. CDR3 DNA: TGCGCCAGCAGTGGCGGGACAGGGGTAGGGGAGCAGTACTTC.

This sequence joins TRBV7-9 and TRBJ1-3; D call uncertain. Germline CDR1 is SEHNR and CDR2 is FQNEAQ (reference sequence). CDR3 size: 14 residues. With 1 base removed from V and 0 bases from J, the gap between germline ends came to 4 bases. The CDR3 region has the DNA TGTGCCAGCAGCTTAGGAGACTCTGGAAACACCATATATTTT. Amino acids: CASSLGDSGNTIYF.

The genes are TRBV5-1 and TRBJ1-2, with D possibly matching TRBD1 (6 bases). Germline assignment: CDR1 SGHRS and CDR2 YFSETQ. Trimming took off 0 bases at V and 3 bases at J, with 12 bases between the two ends. CDR3 length: 15 amino acids. In nucleotides, the CDR3 is TGCGCCAGCAGCTTGGCTACAGGGCTGGACTATGGCTACACCTTC. It specifies CASSLATGLDYGYTF. The full variable domain, with the rest looked up from reference TRBV5-1 and TRBJ1-2, is KAGVTQTPRYLIKTRGQQVTLSCSPISGHRSVSWYQQTPGQGLQFLFEYFSETQRNKGNFPGRFSGRQFSNSRSEMNVSTLELGDSALYLCASSLATGLDYGYTFGSGTRLTVV.

The V and J genes are TRBV30 and TRBJ1-1; D is unresolved. The CDR3 sequence is 13 residues long. Germline V gene lookup returns CDR1 GTSNPN and CDR2 SVGIG (reference sequence). V dropped 4 bases and J dropped 5 bases, with 14 bases sitting between them. CDR3 sequence reads: CAWNLGGGTEAFF. The CDR3, as DNA: TGTGCCTGGAATTTGGGAGGTGGGACTGAAGCTTTCTTT.

V is TRBV6-5 and J is TRBJ1-3; D is possibly TRBD1 (6 bases). The ends were cut back, 8 bases at V and 0 bases at J, with 11 bases in the middle. In germline, CDR1 is MNHEY, CDR2 SVGAGI. The CDR3 is made up of 14 amino acids. The CDR3 nucleotides read TGTGCCAGCGGACAGCGATCCTCTGGAAACACCATATATTTT. This sequence encodes CASGQRSSGNTIYF.

The chain is built from TRBV5-1 and TRBJ2-7, with 8 bases aligning to TRBD1. The CDR3 length is 14 residues. Germline CDR1 is SGHRS and CDR2 is YFSETQ. J gave up 3 bases and V 0 bases, and 2 bases lay outside the gene matches. The DNA of the CDR3 is TGCGCCAGCAGCTTGGACAGGGGGATCTACGAGCAGTACTTC. As protein: CASSLDRGIYEQYF.

The V and J genes are TRBV5-1 and TRBJ1-6; 7 nucleotides agree with TRBD1. Germline V CDR1 and CDR2: SGHRS, YFSETQ. The ends lost 4 bases at V and 6 bases at J; junction bases unmatched: 10. The CDR3 loop spans 16 amino acids. The CDR3 DNA reads as TGCGCCAGCAGCACAGGGACAGTACTGGGTAATTCACCCCTCCACTTT. This sequence encodes CASSTGTVLGNSPLHF. Based on the CDR3 plus reference TRBV5-1 and TRBJ1-6, the full variable domain is KAGVTQTPRYLIKTRGQQVTLSCSPISGHRSVSWYQQTPGQGLQFLFEYFSETQRNKGNFPGRFSGRQFSNSRSEMNVSTLELGDSALYLCASSTGTVLGNSPLHFGNGTRLTVT.

This chain joins TRBV19 and TRBJ1-6, with D maybe TRBD1 (5 bases). The CDR3 runs 15 residues. Germline CDR1 LNHDA, CDR2 SQIVND (reference sequence). Trimming removed 7 bases from V and 9 bases from J, with 19 bases in between. The CDR3: CASTPRVRDGSPLHF. In DNA form, the CDR3 reads TGTGCCAGTACCCCCCGAGTCAGGGATGGTTCACCCCTCCACTTT.

The CDR3 DNA reads as TGTGCCAGCAAGCCTCAGGGGTACACCGGGGAGCTGTTTTTT. It is translated as CASKPQGYTGELFF. This chain joins TRBV19 and TRBJ2-2; D perhaps matches TRBD1 (6 bases). CDR1 and CDR2 from the germline V gene are LNHDA and SQIVND (reference sequence). V was clipped by 9 bases and J by 3 bases, with 14 bases between them. CDR3 length: 14 amino acids.

The J gene is TRBJ2-1, the V gene TRBV23-1; the D is unclear. TRBV23-1 is sorted into the ORF group, with uncertain function. The CDR3 is made up of 16 amino acids. With 2 bases removed from V and 7 bases from J, the gap between germline ends came to 18 bases. CDR3 coding DNA: TGCGCCAGCAGTCAACGTGGCAGGTCGTTAAAGAATGAGCAGTTCTTC. Amino acid sequence: CASSQRGRSLKNEQFF.

The chain combines TRBV18 with TRBJ2-7; 10 bases are shared with TRBD1. Germline V lookup: CDR1 KGHSH, CDR2 LQKENI. This CDR3 has 15 residues. Trimming took 5 bases from V and 2 from J; bases not matched to a gene: 6. CDR3 coding DNA: TGTGCCAGCTCAAATCAAGGGACAGGGGCCTACGAGCAGTACTTC. Its protein product is CASSNQGTGAYEQYF. Using reference TRBV18 and TRBJ2-7 for the parts outside the CDR3, the full variable domain is NAGVMQNPRHLVRRRGQEARLRCSPMKGHSHVYWYRQLPEEGLKFMVYLQKENIIDESGMPKERFSAEFPKEGPSILRIQQVVRGDSAAYFCASSNQGTGAYEQYFGPGTRLTVT.

CDR3 protein: CASSFSGDYGYTF. The DNA for the CDR3 is TGTGCCAGCAGCTTCAGCGGCGACTATGGCTACACCTTC. The chain is built from TRBV7-8 and TRBJ1-2; unclear D gene. The CDR3 spans 13 residues. Germline V gives CDR1 SGHVS, CDR2 FQNEAQ. The V end lost 3 bases, the J end lost 3 bases, and 8 bases lay between the germline ends. Combining the CDR3 with reference TRBV7-8 and TRBJ1-2 gives the whole variable domain GAGVSQSPRYKVAKRGQDVALRCDPISGHVSLFWYQQALGQGPEFLTYFQNEAQLDKSGLPSDRFFAERPEGSVSTLKIQRTQQEDSAVYLCASSFSGDYGYTFGSGTRLTVV.

The genes are TRBV29-1 and TRBJ2-5; 8 nucleotides agree with TRBD2. V lost 1 base and J lost 4; bases outside the gene matches: 8. In germline, CDR1 is SQVTM, CDR2 ANQGSEA. The CDR3 is made up of 15 amino acids. This CDR3 reads CSVEVVGGAGETQYF. The CDR3, as DNA: TGCAGCGTTGAAGTCGTCGGGGGGGCTGGAGAGACCCAGTACTTC.

The chain employs TRBV7-8 and TRBJ2-1, with D unresolved. Trimming cost V 5 bases and J 2 bases, with 16 bases left between them. Germline-derived CDR1 and CDR2 are SGHVS and FQNEAQ. The CDR3 runs to 16 residues. The CDR3 bases are TGTGCCAGCAGCCCACGACCTAGAGGTACCTACAATGAGCAGTTCTTC. Translating gives CASSPRPRGTYNEQFF.

The rearrangement links TRBV4-3 to TRBJ1-6, with D perhaps TRBD1 (5 bases). This CDR3 spans 14 amino acids. V lost 4 bases and J lost 6, with 10 bases in between. The germline V gene encodes CDR1 LGHNA and CDR2 YSLEER. CDR3 residues: CASSLYGGNSPLHF. The CDR3 region has the DNA TGCGCCAGCAGCCTTTACGGGGGTAATTCACCCCTCCACTTT.

Details on this clone: This sample also contains other DNA sequences that code for the same CDR3. CDR3 sequence: CASSGAANTGELFF. The DNA of the CDR3 is TGTGCCAGTAGTGGGGCTGCGAACACCGGGGAGCTGTTTTTT. This sequence joins TRBV19 and TRBJ2-2, with D perhaps matching TRBD1 (5 bases). The CDR3 consists of 14 residues. Germline lookup yields CDR1 LNHDA and CDR2 SQIVND (reference sequence). V lost 5 bases, J lost 0 bases, and 7 bases lay in between.

This chain links TRBV30 with TRBJ2-7, with D unclear. The germline V gene encodes CDR1 GTSNPN and CDR2 SVGIG (reference sequence). The CDR3 length is 15 residues. The V end was cut by 3 bases, the J end by 5 bases, with 20 bases between. CDR3 in amino acids: CAWSPPGFPRNEQYF. The CDR3 bases are TGTGCCTGGAGCCCCCCCGGGTTCCCTAGGAACGAGCAGTACTTC.

V usage is TRBV5-1 and J usage is TRBJ2-7; TRBD2 aligns across 9 bases. The length of the CDR3 is 16 residues. V trimming: 0 bases; J trimming: 3 bases; junction bases outside the gene matches: 7. Looked up from germline, CDR1 is SGHRS and CDR2 is YFSETQ. CDR3 residues: CASSLGAAGGLYEQYF. The CDR3 nucleotides read TGCGCCAGCAGCTTGGGAGCAGCGGGGGGTCTCTACGAGCAGTACTTC.